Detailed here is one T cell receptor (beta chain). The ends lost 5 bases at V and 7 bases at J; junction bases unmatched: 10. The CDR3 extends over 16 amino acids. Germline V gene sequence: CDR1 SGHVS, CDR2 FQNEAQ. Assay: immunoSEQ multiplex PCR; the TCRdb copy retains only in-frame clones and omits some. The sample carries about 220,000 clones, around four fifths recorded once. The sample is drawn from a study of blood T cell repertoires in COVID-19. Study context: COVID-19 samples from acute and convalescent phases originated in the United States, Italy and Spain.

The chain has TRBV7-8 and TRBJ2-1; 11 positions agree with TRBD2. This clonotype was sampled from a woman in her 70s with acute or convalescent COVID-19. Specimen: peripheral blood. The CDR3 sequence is CASSTELAGVKNEQFF. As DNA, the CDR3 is TGTGCCAGCAGCACGGAACTAGCGGGGGTAAAGAATGAGCAGTTCTTC.